This T cell receptor (beta chain) was captured in a study of a mutant IDH1 vaccine in newly diagnosed glioma. Overall study: Vaccinations were initiated 4-6 weeks following radiotherapy alone, or were given together with temozolomide cycles. Patients under treatment included roughly 62% males and around 38% females and had a mean age of roughly 43 years.

As concerns this clone: No antigen is known for it.

Sequencing was performed with immunoSEQ multiplex PCR; in TCRdb, only in-frame clones are kept and a portion is missing. This sample carries tens of thousands of clones, 65% to 80% of them seen once, and the ten largest clones take more than 4.5%. Time point in this sample: week 23, last vaccination. Vaccination comprised doses that each held 300 ug of mutant IDH1 20-mer peptide, plus topical imiquimod. Germline assignment: CDR1 SGHTA and CDR2 FQGTGA. Trimming cost V 1 base and J 1 base, with 7 bases left between them. The CDR3 spans 14 residues. General study findings and limits: About 92% of patients showed vaccine-induced immune responses across multiple MHC alleles. Pseudoprogression showed no apparent link to changes in top peripheral T cell clonotypes.

This specimen consisted of PBMCs, obtained from a glioma patient whose treatment included an IDH1 peptide vaccine. The source of this sequence is a man in his fifties with glioma. V gene TRBV7-3 combines with J gene TRBJ1-1; no reliable D call. The CDR3 region is CASSLSKENTEAFF. The CDR3 DNA sequence: TGTGCCAGCAGCTTAAGTAAGGAGAACACTGAAGCTTTCTTT.